This T cell receptor beta chain was sequenced for a study of blood T cell repertoires in COVID-19. Study-wide background: Sites in the United States, Italy and Spain provided acute and convalescent COVID-19 samples. The analysed material was cDNA or gDNA that came from T cells, B-cell-depleted T cells, or PBMCs.

Authors' methods: Amplification of reference gene primers was used by the study to estimate nucleated cell counts. Clones were sequenced by immunoSEQ multiplex PCR, and TCRdb holds only the in-frame ones, with some missing. V, J and clone size are those of that table, while D and trimming were read from the DNA. The sample gives 250,000 to 400,000 clones, 75% to 90% of which show up once; less than 3.5% is in the top ten. The CDR3 consists of 18 residues. The J segment lost 5 bases and the V segment lost 0 bases, leaving 5 bases of the junction unmatched. CDR1 WNHNN and CDR2 SYGVQD come from the germline V gene (reference sequence). Seattle patient enrollment occurred during active infection, with longitudinal follow-up thereafter.

The material sequenced was peripheral blood. J is TRBJ2-2 and V is TRBV10-1, with TRBD2 identical over 14 bases. The TCR sequence derives from a woman under 40 with COVID-19, enrolled during active disease. Written as DNA, the CDR3 is TGCGCCAGCAGTGAGTCGACTAGCGGGAGGGCCTCGACCGGGGAGCTGTTTTTT. Translated: CASSESTSGRASTGELFF.